Listed below are T cell receptor beta chains from one sample, sequenced in a study of CD8 T cells in ankylosing spondylitis. One entry per CDR3 protein, called by TCRdb with MiXCR from the 5' RACE reads. The sample has some 150,000 distinct CDR3 sequences, 11% seen once. Sequencing was done on a sample of blood, either unsorted or a sorted T cell fraction (not recorded which). All receptors come from a female donor with ankylosing spondylitis or in good health (not recorded which). The CDR3 runs from the conserved cysteine through the conserved F or W. Some rows mark clone size as missing; the rest say once, few, many or name a class of expanded clone.

TRBJ2-5	TRBV7-8	many	CASSFLSGGYQETQYF
TRBJ2-2	TRBV7-8	.	CASSEQGRQNTGELFF
TRBJ2-7	TRBV5-6	.	CASSLVAGEQYF
TRBJ2-5	TRBV20-1	many	CSARDETQYF
TRBJ2-3	TRBV11-2	few	CASSPAWGTAGTDTQYF
TRBJ1-1	TRBV11-2	many	CASSLEWGFGTEAFF
TRBJ2-2	TRBV15	many	CATSRDGSTLGELFF
TRBJ1-2	TRBV5-1	.	CASSADRDYTF
TRBJ1-3	TRBV5-1	few	CASRQAFGNTIYF
TRBJ2-3	TRBV20-1	many	CSATRASTDTQYF
TRBJ2-1	TRBV7-6	many	CASSEPGIQNEQFF
TRBJ2-6	TRBV29-1	.	CSVRDRVSGANVLTF
TRBJ2-7	TRBV19	few	CASSFASFDRVEQYF
TRBJ1-2	TRBV25-1	many	CASSAAWYRVGYTF
TRBJ2-1	TRBV13	many	CASRSGRSHEQFF
TRBJ1-6	TRBV12-3/TRBV12-4	many	CASSFGTGGNSPLHF
TRBJ2-7	TRBV30	.	CAWSRTDHHGYEQYF
TRBJ2-3	TRBV5-1	.	CVSRRGGGTDTQYF
TRBJ2-7	TRBV6-2/TRBV6-3	.	CASSSPGQDYEQYF
TRBJ1-2	TRBV20-1	many	CSAPAGAIYGYTF
TRBJ2-1	TRBV27	many	CASSLSRRTVDNEQFF
TRBJ2-2	TRBV24-1	many	CAIGTSLKGGELFF
TRBJ2-2	TRBV4-2	many	CASSQGRGGTGITGELFF
TRBJ2-1	TRBV14	many	CASSQAYNEQFF
TRBJ2-5	TRBV7-7	many	CASSSGQRETQYF
TRBJ2-5	TRBV28	many	CASSGQPQETQYF
TRBJ2-1	TRBV3-1	few	CASCQDRWPGQIYNEQFF
TRBJ1-1	TRBV12-3/TRBV12-4	many	CASSFSRVNTEAFF
TRBJ2-7	TRBV20-1	many	CSARDKIRAGVGDEQYF
TRBJ2-1	TRBV27	many	CASNTGGLVINEQFF
TRBJ1-1	TRBV10-2	.	CASSVLGAVITEAFF
TRBJ1-2	TRBV5-1	.	CANSLVVGQGSNYGYTF
TRBJ2-2	TRBV12-3/TRBV12-4	many	CASSLGPHGELFF
TRBJ2-3	TRBV28	many	CASSSPSGGGTDTQYF
TRBJ2-7	TRBV10-3	.	CAISESSYEQYF
TRBJ2-1	TRBV19	many	CASSITAGGGINEQFF
TRBJ1-3	TRBV12-3/TRBV12-4	.	CASSSGPLSGNTIYF